A single sample gave rise to the 21 T cell receptor beta chains below, sequenced in a study of T-cell memory formation after mild COVID-19. MiXCR was run by TCRdb on the 5' RACE reads, yielding one entry per CDR3 protein. Of 470,000 or so distinct CDR3 sequences listed, about 20% are singletons. Material for sequencing was PBMCs or a T cell subset sorted from them (not recorded which). These receptors came from a man between 18 and 29 years old who had mild COVID-19 (a few samples of this study predate the infection). Cell type and time point are not known.

The CDR3, as DNA: TGTGCCAGCGTCGCCTCAACCCGCACCCAAGAGACCCAGTACTTC. Protein sequence: CASVASTRTQETQYF. This chain connects TRBV5-5 to TRBJ2-5, with unresolved D. Trimming cost V 7 bases and J 1 base, with 17 bases left between them. Germline assignment: CDR1 SGHKS and CDR2 YYEKEE (reference sequence). This CDR3 comprises 15 residues.

This clonotype was observed at least ten times. V usage is TRBV7-6 and J usage is TRBJ1-3; D perhaps matches TRBD1 (5 bases). CDR1 is SGHVS, CDR2 FNYEAQ, per germline. This CDR3 is 14 amino acids long. Deletions cut 3 bases from V and 2 bases from J, with 8 bases between. The CDR3 reads CASSLGVTGNTIYF. DNA of the CDR3: TGTGCCAGCAGCTTGGGGGTGACTGGAAACACCATATATTTT.

The chain couples TRBV5-1 to TRBJ1-3; tentatively, D is TRBD1 (6 bases). Trimming cost V 3 bases and J 4 bases, with 8 bases left between them. CDR3 length equals 13 residues. The germline gives CDR1 SGHRS, CDR2 YFSETQ. CDR3 sequence: CASSSGTGNTIYF. The DNA of the CDR3 is TGCGCCAGCAGCTCTGGGACAGGAAACACCATATATTTT.

V usage is TRBV18 and J usage is TRBJ2-7; the D call may be TRBD1 or TRBD2 (5 bases each). V gave up 6 bases and J gave up 4 bases, with 19 bases separating them. The CDR3 runs to 15 residues. Germline CDR1 is KGHSH and CDR2 is LQKENI. The CDR3 coding sequence is TGTGCCAGCTCCCCCACCGGGACGGACCAATACGAGCAGTACTTC. Its translation: CASSPTGTDQYEQYF.

This clonotype was picked up a small number of times. The rearrangement uses TRBV4-1 and TRBJ1-6, with 10 bases aligning to TRBD1. Germline V lookup: CDR1 MGHRA, CDR2 YSYEKL. The CDR3 is 16 residues long. The ends lost 6 bases at V and 9 bases at J; junction bases unmatched: 11. The CDR3 coding sequence is TGCGCCAGCAGTTTTAGTACGGACAGGGGGGGTTCACCCCTCCACTTT. Its protein product is CASSFSTDRGGSPLHF.

This clonotype was counted many times. The rearrangement links TRBV3-1 to TRBJ2-7; TRBD2 matches at 9 bases. This CDR3 comprises 14 residues. With 2 bases clipped from V and 5 bases from J, the junction kept 4 bases outside the gene matches. Germline loops: CDR1 LGHDT, CDR2 YNNKEL (reference sequence). DNA of the CDR3: TGTGCCAGCAGCCAAATTCTAGCGGGGAACGAGCAGTACTTC. Translated: CASSQILAGNEQYF.

Only a few counts were recorded for this clonotype. The V call is TRBV4-2, the J call TRBJ1-2; D gene unclear. This CDR3 contains 13 residues. V was pared by 10 bases and J by 4 bases, with 16 bases between. Germline V lookup: CDR1 LGHNA, CDR2 YNFKEQ. CDR3 loop: CATRPDGSYGYTF. CDR3 in DNA: TGTGCCACCAGACCCGACGGGTCCTATGGCTACACCTTC.

The J gene is TRBJ1-1, the V gene TRBV4-3; D possibly corresponds to TRBD1 (5 bases). The V gene lost 0 bases and the J gene lost 2 bases, with 10 bases spanning the gap. The CDR3 contains 15 residues. The germline V gene has CDR1 LGHNA and CDR2 YSLEER. The CDR3 region has the DNA TGCGCCAGCAGCCAAGATGGGCAGGGTAACACTGAAGCTTTCTTT. It codes for CASSQDGQGNTEAFF.

This clonotype was detected many times. The chain is built from TRBV7-2 and TRBJ2-5; D possibly matches TRBD1 or TRBD2 (5 bases each). Trimming shortened V by 3 bases and J by 7 bases, and 18 bases separated the two germline ends. CDR1 and CDR2 from the germline V gene are SGHTA and FQGNSA. There are 15 residues in the CDR3. The CDR3 DNA reads as TGTGCCAGCAGCTTTATTTGGGGGAATGACGGGACCCAGTACTTC. Encoded protein: CASSFIWGNDGTQYF. The full variable domain, rest sourced from reference TRBV7-2 and TRBJ2-5, is GAGVSQSPSNKVTEKGKDVELRCDPISGHTALYWYRQSLGQGLEFLIYFQGNSAPDKSGLPSDRFSAERTGGSVSTLTIQRTQQEDSAVYLCASSFIWGNDGTQYFGPGTRLLVL.

V usage is TRBV7-3 and J usage is TRBJ2-5, with 7 bases that match TRBD2. This CDR3 contains 13 residues. V lost 5 bases and J lost 2; bases outside the gene matches: 2. Germline V gene lookup returns CDR1 SGHTA and CDR2 FQGTGA. CDR3 residues: CASSPLAQETQYF. CDR3 DNA sequence: TGTGCCAGCAGCCCACTAGCGCAAGAGACCCAGTACTTC.

This clonotype came up many times. At one boundary the junction diverges from the germline segment, which might be a read error. V and J are TRBV5-6 and TRBJ2-3, with a tentative D call TRBD2 (5 bases). The germline CDR1 and CDR2 sequences are SGHDT and YYEEEE. The CDR3 is 13 amino acids. The CDR3 DNA follows: TGCGCCAGCAGCTTTAGCGGCACAGATACGCAGTATTTT. Translating gives CASSFSGTDTQYF. Variable domain in full (rest from reference TRBV5-6 and TRBJ2-3): DAGVTQSPTHLIKTRGQQVTLRCSPKSGHDTVSWYQQALGQGPQFIFQYYEEEERQRGNFPDRFSGHQFPNYSSELNVNALLLGDSALYLCASSFSGTDTQYFGPGTRLTVL.

The chain is built from TRBV20-1 and TRBJ1-3; 8 nucleotides align to TRBD1. Per the germline V gene, CDR1 is DFQATT and CDR2 is SNEGSKA (reference sequence). The CDR3 spans 15 residues. The J segment lost 1 base and the V segment lost 5 bases, leaving 7 bases of the junction unmatched. This CDR3 is CSARDRRASGNTIYF. The CDR3 region has the DNA TGCAGTGCTCGGGACAGGAGGGCTTCTGGAAACACCATATATTTT.

The chain has TRBV10-3 and TRBJ2-1; D is unresolved. The CDR3 length is 15 residues. Germline V gene data show CDR1 as ENHRY and CDR2 as SYGVKD. Trimming pared 2 bases from V and 0 bases from J, leaving 8 bases between. CDR3 bases: TGTGCCATCAGTGAGAATCCCAGCTCCTACAATGAGCAGTTCTTC. Translation: CAISENPSSYNEQFF.

This clonotype was observed a few times. The rearrangement joins TRBV7-2 to TRBJ1-3; 7 bases are shared with TRBD1. The CDR3 extends over 16 amino acids. Per germline, CDR1 SGHTA and CDR2 FQGNSA. V lost 5 bases, J lost 0 bases, and 7 bases stayed unmatched. CDR3 coding DNA: TGTGCCAGCAGCCCGTCGACAGGGTACTCTGGAAACACCATATATTTT. It specifies CASSPSTGYSGNTIYF.

The rearrangement links TRBV5-1 to TRBJ1-1; 9 bases line up with TRBD1. The CDR3 covers 15 residues. With 3 bases clipped from V and 4 bases from J, the junction kept 7 bases outside the gene matches. Germline V gives CDR1 SGHRS, CDR2 YFSETQ. The CDR3 loop is CASSSSGTGTTEAFF. The CDR3 DNA reads as TGCGCCAGCAGCTCTTCCGGGACAGGGACCACTGAAGCTTTCTTT.

The CDR3 DNA sequence: TGTGCCAGCAGTATCCCCCGTGGGCCGCCAGATACGCAGTATTTT. Translating gives CASSIPRGPPDTQYF. The rearrangement links TRBV27 to TRBJ2-3; D gene unclear. Germline V gene lookup returns CDR1 MNHEY and CDR2 SMNVEV (reference sequence). This CDR3 spans 15 amino acids. Trimming cost V 5 bases and J 4 bases, with 16 bases left between them.

This clonotype was counted only a few times. This sequence joins TRBV12-3 or TRBV12-4 and TRBJ2-3; D is unresolved. This CDR3 has 14 amino acids. Trimming pared 7 bases from V and 1 base from J, leaving 12 bases between. For the CDR3, the DNA is TGTGCCAGCACCCTAATGGTGGGCACAGATACGCAGTATTTT. It translates to CASTLMVGTDTQYF.

The chain links TRBV15 to TRBJ2-2, with a possible D match to TRBD1 (5 bases). The CDR3 extends over 17 amino acids. Trimming stripped 0 bases from V and 6 bases from J, with 17 bases between. From germline, CDR1 is LNHNV and CDR2 YYDKDF (reference sequence). In DNA, the CDR3 is TGTGCCACCAGCAGAGATAGGCGCCTCAGGGTGGCCGGGGAGCTGTTTTTT. It encodes CATSRDRRLRVAGELFF.

This clonotype appeared a few times. This chain uses TRBV7-9 with TRBJ1-6; no firm D call. This CDR3 region has 14 residues. The V gene lost 0 bases and the J gene lost 7 bases, with 7 bases spanning the gap. Per the germline V gene, CDR1 is SEHNR and CDR2 is FQNEAQ (reference sequence). The CDR3 spells CASSLAVWNSPLHF. The CDR3 DNA reads as TGTGCCAGCAGCTTAGCAGTGTGGAATTCACCCCTCCACTTT.

This clonotype was detected a few times. The V and J genes are TRBV9 and TRBJ2-1, with 10 bases fitting TRBD2. The J segment lost 8 bases and the V segment lost 3 bases, leaving 8 bases of the junction unmatched. This CDR3 has 15 residues. The germline V gene has CDR1 SGDLS and CDR2 YYNGEE. The CDR3 sequence is CASSGTGTSVDEQFF. In DNA, the CDR3 is TGTGCCAGCAGCGGAACCGGGACTAGCGTCGATGAGCAGTTCTTC. The full variable domain, rest sourced from reference TRBV9 and TRBJ2-1, is DSGVTQTPKHLITATGQRVTLRCSPRSGDLSVYWYQQSLDQGLQFLIQYYNGEERAKGNILERFSAQQFPDLHSELNLSSLELGDSALYFCASSGTGTSVDEQFFGPGTRLTVL.

The genes are TRBV4-1 and TRBJ2-3, with D uncertain. The CDR3 extends over 13 amino acids. V shed 1 base and J shed 2 bases, with 4 bases lying between them. Germline CDR1 is MGHRA and CDR2 is YSYEKL. The CDR3 region has the DNA TGCGCCAGCAGCCAAGCTTACACAGATACGCAGTATTTT. Translating gives CASSQAYTDTQYF.